These T cell receptor beta chains were read from a single sample in a study of control samples from healthy donors and cancer patients. The assay was immunoSEQ multiplex PCR, and TCRdb's table has in-frame clones only and misses some. The sample lists some 110,000 clones, 85% to 90% occurring once. The source material was PBMCs. The receptors stem from a woman in her 50s with colorectal cancer. Both conserved end residues are part of each CDR3. The D gene is left open where the match is weak. Some rows have no size entry. The others give once, few or many, or a class for an expanded clone.

J | size | V | D | DNA | CDR3
TRBJ2-1 | - | TRBV7-6 | - | TGTGCCAGCAGCTTAACGGGGGCGGGTTGGAATGAGCAGTTCTTC | CASSLTGAGWNEQFF
TRBJ1-2 | - | TRBV28 | - | TGTGCCAGTCTAGAAAGGGGTAATTGGGCCTATGGCTACACCTTC | CASLERGNWAYGYTF
TRBJ2-2 | once | TRBV28 | - | TGTGCCAGCTTAAACCAGGAGAACACCGGGGAGCTGTTTTTT | CASLNQENTGELFF
TRBJ1-1 | once | TRBV15 | TRBD1 | TGTGCCACCAGCAGGAGGACAGGGGGTATCTACACTGAAGCTTTCTTT | CATSRRTGGIYTEAFF
TRBJ1-2 | - | TRBV6-5 | TRBD1 | TGTGCCAGCAACCTGTGGGGACAGGGGTTTGCTGGCTACACCTTC | CASNLWGQGFAGYTF
TRBJ2-7 | few | TRBV12-3/TRBV12-4 | TRBD1 | TGTGCCAGCAATTACCGGACAGGCTACGAGCAGTACTTC | CASNYRTGYEQYF
TRBJ2-7 | - | TRBV24-1 | - | TGTGCCACCAGTGACCCAAACGAACCCTACGAGCAGTACTTC | CATSDPNEPYEQYF
TRBJ2-3 | - | TRBV6-5 | TRBD1 | TGTGCCAGCAGTTATAGGGACAGCTCCACAGATACGCAGTATTTT | CASSYRDSSTDTQYF
TRBJ2-7 | - | TRBV27 | - | TGTGCCAGCAGTTTCTCTGGACGGGGAGCCTACGAGCAGTACTTC | CASSFSGRGAYEQYF
TRBJ2-1 | once | TRBV5-6 | - | TGTGCCAGCAGCCACCGCAGGGGATCCTACAATGAGCAGTTCTTC | CASSHRRGSYNEQFF
TRBJ1-5 | - | TRBV6-5 | - | TGTGCCAGCAGTTTGGGGGAGATGCAGCCCCAGCATTTT | CASSLGEMQPQHF
TRBJ2-7 | once | TRBV15 | TRBD1 | TGTGCCACCAGAAAGACAGGGGTCTACGAGCAGTACTTC | CATRKTGVYEQYF
TRBJ1-5 | - | TRBV6-5 | TRBD1 | TGTGCCAGCGGGACGGACAGGTATCAGCCCCAGCATTTT | CASGTDRYQPQHF
TRBJ2-2 | - | TRBV5-1 | - | TGCGCCAGCAGCTTGGTAGGGATCGTGAACACCGGGGAGCTGTTTTTT | CASSLVGIVNTGELFF
TRBJ2-7 | - | TRBV28 | - | TGTGCCAGCAGTTTCCTCAGGGATGACTACGAGCAGTACTTC | CASSFLRDDYEQYF
TRBJ1-5 | - | TRBV19 | TRBD1 | TGTGCCAGCAACAACAGGGGTAGCAATCAGCCCCAGCATTTT | CASNNRGSNQPQHF
TRBJ2-1 | once | TRBV3-1/TRBV3-2 | TRBD2 | TGTGCCAGCAGCCCAGCCGGGACTAGCAATGAGCAGTTCTTC | CASSPAGTSNEQFF
TRBJ2-6 | - | TRBV27 | - | TGTGCCACTCGATCCAGCTCTGGGGCCAACGTCCTGACTTTC | CATRSSSGANVLTF
TRBJ1-1 | - | TRBV7-9 | - | TGTGCCAGCAGCTTATTGTACACCGAAGCTTTCTTT | CASSLLYTEAFF